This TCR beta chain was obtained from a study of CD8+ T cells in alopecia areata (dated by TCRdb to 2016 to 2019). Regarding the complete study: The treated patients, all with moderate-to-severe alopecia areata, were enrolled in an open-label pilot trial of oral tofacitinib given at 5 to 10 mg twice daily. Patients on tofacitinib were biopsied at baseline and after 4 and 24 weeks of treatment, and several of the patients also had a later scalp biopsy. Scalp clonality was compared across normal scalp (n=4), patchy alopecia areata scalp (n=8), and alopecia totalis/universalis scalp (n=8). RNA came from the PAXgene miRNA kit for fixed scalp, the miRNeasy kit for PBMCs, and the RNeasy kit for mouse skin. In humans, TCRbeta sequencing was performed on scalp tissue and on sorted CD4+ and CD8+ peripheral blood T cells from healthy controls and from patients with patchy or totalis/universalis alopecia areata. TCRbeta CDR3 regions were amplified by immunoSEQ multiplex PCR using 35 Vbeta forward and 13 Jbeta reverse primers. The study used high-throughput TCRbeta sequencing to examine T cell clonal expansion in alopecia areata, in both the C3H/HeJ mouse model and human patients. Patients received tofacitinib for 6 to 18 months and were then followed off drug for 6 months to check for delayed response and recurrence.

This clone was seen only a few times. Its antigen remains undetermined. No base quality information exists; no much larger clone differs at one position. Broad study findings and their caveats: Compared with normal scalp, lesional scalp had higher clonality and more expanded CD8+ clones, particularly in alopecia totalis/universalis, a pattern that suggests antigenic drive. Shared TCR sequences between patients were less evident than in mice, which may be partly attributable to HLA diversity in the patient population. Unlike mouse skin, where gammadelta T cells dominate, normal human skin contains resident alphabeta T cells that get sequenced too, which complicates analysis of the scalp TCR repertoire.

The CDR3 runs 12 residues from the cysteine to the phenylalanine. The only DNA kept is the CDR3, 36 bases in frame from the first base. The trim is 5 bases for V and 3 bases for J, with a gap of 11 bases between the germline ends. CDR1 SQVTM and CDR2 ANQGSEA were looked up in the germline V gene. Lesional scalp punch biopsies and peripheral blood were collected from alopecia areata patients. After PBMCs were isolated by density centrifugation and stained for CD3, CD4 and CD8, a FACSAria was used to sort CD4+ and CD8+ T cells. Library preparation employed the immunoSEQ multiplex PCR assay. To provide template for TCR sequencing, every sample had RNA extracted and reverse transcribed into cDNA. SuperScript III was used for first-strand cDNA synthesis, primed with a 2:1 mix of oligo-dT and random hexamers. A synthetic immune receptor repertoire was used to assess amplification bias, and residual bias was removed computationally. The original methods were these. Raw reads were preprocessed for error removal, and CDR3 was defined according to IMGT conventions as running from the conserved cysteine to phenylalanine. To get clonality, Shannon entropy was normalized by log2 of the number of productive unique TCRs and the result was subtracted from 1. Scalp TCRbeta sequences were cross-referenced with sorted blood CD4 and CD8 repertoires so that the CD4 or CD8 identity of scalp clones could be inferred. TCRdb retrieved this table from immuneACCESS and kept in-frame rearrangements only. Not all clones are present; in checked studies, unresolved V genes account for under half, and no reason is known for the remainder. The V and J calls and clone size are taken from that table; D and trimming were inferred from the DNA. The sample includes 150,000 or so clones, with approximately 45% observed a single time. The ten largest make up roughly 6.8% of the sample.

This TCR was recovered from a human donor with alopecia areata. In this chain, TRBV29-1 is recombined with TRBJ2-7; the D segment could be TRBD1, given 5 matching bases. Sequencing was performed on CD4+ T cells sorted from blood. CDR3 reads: CSVKIDSYEQYF. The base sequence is TGCAGCGTTAAGATCGACAGCTACGAGCAGTACTTC.